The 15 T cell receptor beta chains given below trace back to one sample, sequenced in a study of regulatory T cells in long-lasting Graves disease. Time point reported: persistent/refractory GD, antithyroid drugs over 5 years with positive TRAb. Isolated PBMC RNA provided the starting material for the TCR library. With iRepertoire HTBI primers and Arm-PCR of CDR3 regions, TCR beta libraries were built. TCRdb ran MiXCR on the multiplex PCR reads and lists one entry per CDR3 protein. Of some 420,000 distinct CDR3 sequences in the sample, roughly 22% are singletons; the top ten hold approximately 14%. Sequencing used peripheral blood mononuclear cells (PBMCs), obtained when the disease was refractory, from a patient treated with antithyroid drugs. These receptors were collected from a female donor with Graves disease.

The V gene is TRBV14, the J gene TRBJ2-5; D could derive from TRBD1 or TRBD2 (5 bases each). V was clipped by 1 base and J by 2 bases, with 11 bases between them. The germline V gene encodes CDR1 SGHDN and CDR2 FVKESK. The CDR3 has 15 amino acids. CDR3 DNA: TGTGCCAGCAGCCAAGGGGACGGGCTACAAGAGACCCAGTACTTC. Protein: CASSQGDGLQETQYF.

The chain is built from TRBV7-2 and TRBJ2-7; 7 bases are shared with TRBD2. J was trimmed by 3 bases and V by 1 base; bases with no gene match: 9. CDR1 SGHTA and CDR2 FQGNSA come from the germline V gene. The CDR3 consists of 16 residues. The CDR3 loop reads CASSLDGGGSGYEQYF. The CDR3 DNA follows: TGTGCCAGCAGCTTAGACGGTGGCGGGAGCGGCTACGAGCAGTACTTC.

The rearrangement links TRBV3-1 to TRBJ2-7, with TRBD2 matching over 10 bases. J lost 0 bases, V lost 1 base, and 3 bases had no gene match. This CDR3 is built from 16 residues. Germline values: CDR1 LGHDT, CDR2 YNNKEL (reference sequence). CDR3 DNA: TGTGCCAGCAGCCAAGGACTAGCGGGTTACTCCTACGAGCAGTACTTC. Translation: CASSQGLAGYSYEQYF.

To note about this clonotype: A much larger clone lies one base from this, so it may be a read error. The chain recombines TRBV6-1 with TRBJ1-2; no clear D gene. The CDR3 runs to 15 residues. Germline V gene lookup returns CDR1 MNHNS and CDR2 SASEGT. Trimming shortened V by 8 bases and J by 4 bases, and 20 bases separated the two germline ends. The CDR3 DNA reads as TGTGCCAGCGGCTCCGGGTACGCTGGCGGCTATGGCTACACCTTC. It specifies CASGSGYAGGYGYTF.

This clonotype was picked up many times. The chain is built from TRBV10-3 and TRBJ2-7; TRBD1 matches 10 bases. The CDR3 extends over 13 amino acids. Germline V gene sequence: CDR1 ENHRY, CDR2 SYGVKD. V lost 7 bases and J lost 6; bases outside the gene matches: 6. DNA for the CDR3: TGTGCCATCAAAGGGACAGGGGTTGGCGAGCAGTACTTC. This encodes CAIKGTGVGEQYF.

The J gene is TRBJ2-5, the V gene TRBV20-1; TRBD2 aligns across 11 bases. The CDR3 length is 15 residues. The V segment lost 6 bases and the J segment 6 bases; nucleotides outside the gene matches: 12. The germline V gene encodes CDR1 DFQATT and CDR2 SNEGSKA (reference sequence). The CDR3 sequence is CSAWGSGRETKTQYF. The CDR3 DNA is TGCAGTGCCTGGGGTAGCGGGAGGGAGACGAAGACCCAGTACTTC.

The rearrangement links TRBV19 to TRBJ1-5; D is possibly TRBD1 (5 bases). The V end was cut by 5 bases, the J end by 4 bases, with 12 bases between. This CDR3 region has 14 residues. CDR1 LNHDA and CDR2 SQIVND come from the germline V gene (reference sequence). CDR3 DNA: TGTGCCAGTAGTTCCTACGGGGGGAATCAGCCCCAGCATTTT. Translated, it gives CASSSYGGNQPQHF.

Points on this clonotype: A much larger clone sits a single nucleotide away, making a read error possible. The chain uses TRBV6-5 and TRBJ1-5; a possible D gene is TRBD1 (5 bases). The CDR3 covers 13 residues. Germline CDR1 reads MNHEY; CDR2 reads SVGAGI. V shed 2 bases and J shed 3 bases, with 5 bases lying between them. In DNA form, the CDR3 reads TGTGCCAGCAGTTACGGGACCAATCAGCCCCAGCATTTT. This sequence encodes CASSYGTNQPQHF.

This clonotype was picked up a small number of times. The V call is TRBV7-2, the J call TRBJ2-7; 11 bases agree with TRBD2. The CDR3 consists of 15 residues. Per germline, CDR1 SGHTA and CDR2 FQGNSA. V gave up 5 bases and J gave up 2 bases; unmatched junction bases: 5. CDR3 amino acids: CASSGTSGSTYEQYF. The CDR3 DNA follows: TGTGCCAGCAGCGGAACTAGCGGGAGCACCTACGAGCAGTACTTC.

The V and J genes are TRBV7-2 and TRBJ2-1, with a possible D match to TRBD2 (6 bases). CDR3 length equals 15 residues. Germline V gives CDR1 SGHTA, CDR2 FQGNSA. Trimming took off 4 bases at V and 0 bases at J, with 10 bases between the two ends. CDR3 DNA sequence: TGTGCCAGCAGCTACGGGGGAAGCTCCTACAATGAGCAGTTCTTC. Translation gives CASSYGGSSYNEQFF.

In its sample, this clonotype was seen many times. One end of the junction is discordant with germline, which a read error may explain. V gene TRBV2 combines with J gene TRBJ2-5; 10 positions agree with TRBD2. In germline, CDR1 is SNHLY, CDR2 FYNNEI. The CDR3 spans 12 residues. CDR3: CASSGGLGTSVF. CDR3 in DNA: TGTGCCAGCAGTGGCGGTTTAGGGACTAGCGTTTTC.

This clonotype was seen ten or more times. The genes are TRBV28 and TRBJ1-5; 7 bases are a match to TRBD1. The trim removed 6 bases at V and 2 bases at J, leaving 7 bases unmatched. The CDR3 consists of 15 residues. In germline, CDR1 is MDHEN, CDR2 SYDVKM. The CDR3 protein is CASRPGQVRNQPQHF. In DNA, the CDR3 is TGTGCCAGCAGGCCCGGACAGGTCCGCAATCAGCCCCAGCATTTT.

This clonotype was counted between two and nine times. The CDR3 sequence: CAWTPSITGELFF. CDR3 nucleotides: TGTGCCTGGACTCCTAGCATCACCGGGGAGCTGTTTTTT. This rearrangement joins TRBV30 to TRBJ2-2; a weak D match, TRBD2 (5 bases). The CDR3 has 13 residues. The germline CDR1 and CDR2 sequences are GTSNPN and SVGIG (reference sequence). Between the trimmed V and J ends, which lost 4 bases and 4 bases, there was a span of 10 bases.

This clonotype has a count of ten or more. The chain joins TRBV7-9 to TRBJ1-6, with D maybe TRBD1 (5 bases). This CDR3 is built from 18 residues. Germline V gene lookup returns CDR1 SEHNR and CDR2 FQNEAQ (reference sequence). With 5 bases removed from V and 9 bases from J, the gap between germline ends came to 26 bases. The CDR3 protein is CASSTTLGTEHEGSPLHF. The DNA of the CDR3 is TGTGCCAGCAGCACGACCCTAGGGACGGAGCATGAGGGTTCACCCCTCCACTTT.

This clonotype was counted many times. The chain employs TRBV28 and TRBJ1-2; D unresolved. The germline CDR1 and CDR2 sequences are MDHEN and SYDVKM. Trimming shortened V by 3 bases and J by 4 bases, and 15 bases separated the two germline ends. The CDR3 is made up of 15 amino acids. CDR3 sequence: CASSFLGPQGYGYTF. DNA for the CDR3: TGTGCCAGCAGTTTTCTTGGGCCCCAAGGCTATGGCTACACCTTC.